Below, 32 T cell receptor beta chains from the same sample are listed, as sequenced in a study of PD-1 blockade in mismatch repair-deficient tumors. Sequencing was performed with immunoSEQ multiplex PCR; in TCRdb, only in-frame clones are kept and a portion is missing. There are roughly 25,000 clones in the sample; around 80% occur only once, and 20% lies in the top ten. This sample comprised peripheral blood, obtained 12 weeks after starting pembrolizumab. Receptors originate from an adult with mismatch repair-deficient cancer.

CDR3 nucleotides: TGTGCCAGCAGCTTGGGTCGTGTAGCCGGGTCGGTGGCGCAGGGGCCGCGGCAGCCCCAGCATTTT. Translation: CASSLGRVAGSVAQGPRQPQHF. The rearrangement joins TRBV7-8 to TRBJ1-5, with a weak D call TRBD1 (6 bases). V was clipped by 3 bases and J by 7 bases, with 37 bases between them. The CDR3 is 22 amino acids. CDR1 is SGHVS, CDR2 FQNEAQ, per germline.

V usage is TRBV2 and J usage is TRBJ2-1; D gene unclear. CDR3 size: 13 residues. Trimming pared 6 bases from V and 4 bases from J, leaving 10 bases between. Germline CDR1 and CDR2: SNHLY and FYNNEI. The CDR3 sequence is CASSGSVYNEQFF. Written as DNA, the CDR3 is TGTGCCAGCAGCGGAAGCGTATACAATGAGCAGTTCTTC.

This clone showed up just a few times. The V and J genes are TRBV28 and TRBJ2-7; the match to TRBD1 covers 8 bases. With 5 bases clipped from V and 7 bases from J, the junction kept 7 bases outside the gene matches. The germline gives CDR1 MDHEN, CDR2 SYDVKM. The CDR3 contains 13 residues. DNA of the CDR3: TGTGCCAGCAGTACCGGACAGGGTAAGGAGCAGTACTTC. This gives the protein CASSTGQGKEQYF.

The V call is TRBV5-8, the J call TRBJ1-2; no clear D. CDR3 length: 15 residues. Trimming left V 0 bases short and J 7 bases short, with 16 bases between. CDR1 is SGHTS, CDR2 YDEGEE, per germline. The CDR3 DNA follows: TGTGCCAGCAGCTTGGGGTATGGGCCCCTGCCTGGCTACACCTTC. Its protein is CASSLGYGPLPGYTF.

The chain uses TRBV19 and TRBJ2-2; D is possibly TRBD1 or TRBD2 (5 bases each). V was clipped by 5 bases and J by 5 bases, with 15 bases between them. Per the germline V gene, CDR1 is LNHDA and CDR2 is SQIVND (reference sequence). The CDR3 totals 15 residues. The DNA for the CDR3 is TGTGCCAGTAGTGCCACCGGGACCGGGACCGGGGAGCTGTTTTTT. Protein sequence: CASSATGTGTGELFF.

V usage is TRBV6-5 and J usage is TRBJ2-2, with D hard to call. This CDR3 has 16 residues. Trimming cost V 0 bases and J 0 bases, with 8 bases left between them. From germline, CDR1 is MNHEY and CDR2 SVGAGI. CDR3 sequence reads: CASSYSAPTNTGELFF. The CDR3 DNA sequence: TGTGCCAGCAGTTACTCTGCCCCTACGAACACCGGGGAGCTGTTTTTT.

The count of this clone is one. The J gene is TRBJ2-4, the V gene TRBV10-2; unclear D gene. The CDR3 has 14 residues. V was clipped by 3 bases and J by 0 bases, with 6 bases between them. Germline V gene sequence: CDR1 WSHSY, CDR2 SAAADI. The chain's CDR3 is CASSEYLAKNIQYF. The CDR3 DNA reads as TGCGCCAGCAGTGAATACCTAGCCAAAAACATTCAGTACTTC.

This chain joins TRBV4-2 and TRBJ2-1, with 7 nucleotides matching TRBD2. The CDR3 is made up of 20 amino acids. Germline values: CDR1 LGHNA, CDR2 YNFKEQ. The junction had 20 bases not matched to a gene; V was cut back by 1 base and J by 5 bases. CDR3 nucleotides: TGTGCCAGCAGCCAAGTCTACTCACTAGCGCTTGCCGGGCCGAACAATGAGCAGTTCTTC. It encodes CASSQVYSLALAGPNNEQFF.

The sample holds a few counts of this clone. The junction shows a germline mismatch at one end, possibly a read error. The rearrangement joins TRBV9 to TRBJ2-5, with D perhaps matching TRBD2 (5 bases). The germline V gene has CDR1 SGDLS and CDR2 YYNGEE. The CDR3 has 12 amino acids. The CDR3: CASGREQGTQYF. CDR3 coding DNA: TGTGCCAGCGGAAGGGAGCAAGGGACCCAGTACTTC.

The chain combines TRBV6-4 with TRBJ2-7, with D possibly matching TRBD1 (6 bases). The V gene's germline CDR1 is MRHNA and CDR2 SNTAGT. Between the trimmed V and J ends, which lost 2 bases and 2 bases, there was a span of 7 bases. This CDR3 region has 13 residues. The CDR3 sequence is CASSDRDTYEQYF. DNA of the CDR3: TGTGCCAGCAGTGACCGGGACACCTACGAGCAGTACTTC.

The chain recombines TRBV7-2 with TRBJ2-3; D gene uncertain. This CDR3 is built from 13 residues. Germline V gene sequence: CDR1 SGHTA, CDR2 FQGNSA. The V and J ends lost 6 bases and 4 bases respectively, with 11 bases between them. The CDR3 protein is CASSRSFADTQYF. As DNA, the CDR3 is TGTGCCAGCAGTCGGAGTTTTGCAGATACGCAGTATTTT.

CDR3 amino acids: CASSFPGIAYEQYF. As DNA, the CDR3 is TGTGCCAGCAGCTTCCCGGGGATAGCCTACGAGCAGTACTTC. The V gene is TRBV7-9, the J gene TRBJ2-7; TRBD2 might be the D (5 bases). Germline V CDR1 and CDR2: SEHNR, FQNEAQ (reference sequence). V was clipped by 3 bases and J by 2 bases, with 11 bases between them. This CDR3 contains 14 residues.

The chain links TRBV30 to TRBJ1-1; D is ambiguous. V shed 2 bases and J shed 0 bases, with 10 bases lying between them. This CDR3 is built from 14 residues. The germline V gene encodes CDR1 GTSNPN and CDR2 SVGIG (reference sequence). Here the CDR3 DNA reads TGTGCCTGGAGTCTCGGGAGTTTGAACACTGAAGCTTTCTTT. This translates into CAWSLGSLNTEAFF.

The chain carries TRBV2 and TRBJ2-7; weak D call: TRBD1 (5 bases). The CDR3 totals 14 residues. V lost 1 base and J lost 6, with 13 bases in between. The V gene's germline CDR1 is SNHLY and CDR2 FYNNEI. The CDR3 reads CASSEEVRAVEQYF. CDR3 DNA sequence: TGTGCCAGCAGTGAAGAGGTCAGGGCAGTCGAGCAGTACTTC.

The genes are TRBV7-3 and TRBJ2-1, with D hard to call. Germline V lookup: CDR1 SGHTA, CDR2 FQGTGA. V lost 2 bases and J lost 7, with 9 bases in between. The CDR3 is made up of 13 amino acids. CDR3 loop: CASSLLGLNEQFF. The CDR3 DNA follows: TGTGCCAGCAGCTTACTAGGGTTAAATGAGCAGTTCTTC.

The chain links TRBV10-2 to TRBJ2-2; D call uncertain. The germline V gene has CDR1 WSHSY and CDR2 SAAADI. With 0 bases removed from V and 6 bases from J, the gap between germline ends came to 5 bases. The CDR3 length is 13 residues. The DNA for the CDR3 is TGCGCCAGCAGTGAGTCGAGACCCGGGGAGCTGTTTTTT. It yields the protein CASSESRPGELFF.

The rearrangement links TRBV18 to TRBJ2-1; 9 nucleotides line up with TRBD2. This CDR3 contains 16 residues. From germline, CDR1 is KGHSH and CDR2 LQKENI. The J segment lost 4 bases and the V segment lost 0 bases, leaving 4 bases of the junction unmatched. CDR3 nucleotide sequence: TGTGCCAGCTCACCACCGACTAGCGGATTATACAATGAGCAGTTCTTC. It translates to CASSPPTSGLYNEQFF. Using reference TRBV18 and TRBJ2-1 for the parts outside the CDR3, the full variable domain is NAGVMQNPRHLVRRRGQEARLRCSPMKGHSHVYWYRQLPEEGLKFMVYLQKENIIDESGMPKERFSAEFPKEGPSILRIQQVVRGDSAAYFCASSPPTSGLYNEQFFGPGTRLTVL.

This clone occurred once. V usage is TRBV6-5 and J usage is TRBJ2-7, with unresolved D. CDR3 length: 15 residues. Germline V gene data show CDR1 as MNHEY and CDR2 as SVGAGI. V lost 2 bases and J 2 bases, leaving 13 bases between the germline ends. The CDR3 bases are TGTGCCAGCAGTTACGGTACCACCTTAACCTACGAGCAGTACTTC. It encodes CASSYGTTLTYEQYF.

The chain carries TRBV11-1 and TRBJ2-7, with no clear D. Trimming removed 5 bases from V and 1 base from J, with 9 bases in between. The CDR3 is 13 amino acids. CDR1 is SGHAT, CDR2 FQDESV, per germline (reference sequence). The CDR3 DNA sequence: TGTGCCAGCAGCCAAACATTTTCCTACGAGCAGTACTTC. It translates to CASSQTFSYEQYF.

The gene calls are TRBV19 and TRBJ1-4; D not certain. Germline CDR1 is LNHDA and CDR2 is SQIVND (reference sequence). The V and J ends lost 8 bases and 8 bases respectively, with 21 bases between them. The CDR3 extends over 15 amino acids. In DNA, the CDR3 is TGTGCCAGTGGAGTGGGTTTCCGGGGTCGGGAAAAACTGTTTTTT. Encoded protein: CASGVGFRGREKLFF.

This rearrangement joins TRBV19 to TRBJ2-7; 9 nucleotides agree with TRBD1. The V gene end was trimmed by 1 base and the J gene end by 5 bases; junction bases not matched to a gene: 6. This CDR3 contains 15 residues. Germline V lookup: CDR1 LNHDA, CDR2 SQIVND (reference sequence). The CDR3 loop reads CASSIGNRGRHEQYF. The CDR3 DNA reads TGTGCCAGTAGTATAGGGAACAGGGGGCGCCACGAGCAGTACTTC.

V gene TRBV7-3 combines with J gene TRBJ2-3; 14 bases line up with TRBD2. CDR1 is SGHTA and CDR2 is FQGTGA in the germline V gene. This CDR3 is 19 amino acids long. V shed 6 bases, J shed 1 base, and the junction held 12 bases outside the gene matches. Written as DNA, the CDR3 is TGTGCCAGCAGTCAATCCGGGACTAGCGGGAGTGGGCGCACAGATACGCAGTATTTT. Its translation is CASSQSGTSGSGRTDTQYF.

With regard to this clone: At the DNA level, this CDR3 is encoded by other sequences in the same sample as well. The V gene is TRBV11-3, the J gene TRBJ2-1, with 11 positions matching TRBD2. With 1 base clipped from V and 4 bases from J, the junction kept 0 bases outside the gene matches. CDR1 is SGHNT, CDR2 YENEEA, per germline. The CDR3 contains 15 residues. The CDR3 here is CASSLGLAGYNEQFF. The CDR3 DNA reads TGTGCCAGCAGCTTAGGACTAGCGGGATACAATGAGCAGTTCTTC. Combining the CDR3 with reference TRBV11-3 and TRBJ2-1 gives the whole variable domain EAGVVQSPRYKIIEKKQPVAFWCNPISGHNTLYWYLQNLGQGPELLIRYENEEAVDDSQLPKDRFSAERLKGVDSTLKIQPAELGDSAVYLCASSLGLAGYNEQFFGPGTRLTVL.

The V and J genes are TRBV6-6 and TRBJ2-1; TRBD2 matches 16 bases. Trimming removed 2 bases from V and 7 bases from J; junction bases left unmatched: 2. This CDR3 is built from 16 residues. Germline CDR1 and CDR2: MNHNY and SVGAGI (reference sequence). The CDR3 DNA reads TGTGCCAGCAGTTACGGGACTAGCGGGAGGGCGAATGAGCAGTTCTTC. Protein sequence: CASSYGTSGRANEQFF.

V gene TRBV7-2 combines with J gene TRBJ2-7; 10 nucleotides line up with TRBD2. This CDR3 contains 15 residues. Trimming at V came to 4 bases and at J to 5 bases, leaving 8 bases not matched to a gene. Germline V gene lookup returns CDR1 SGHTA and CDR2 FQGNSA. The CDR3 loop is CASSWSGRESDEQYF. The CDR3 DNA is TGTGCCAGCAGCTGGAGCGGGAGGGAAAGTGACGAGCAGTACTTC. Filled out from reference TRBV7-2 and TRBJ2-7, the complete variable domain reads GAGVSQSPSNKVTEKGKDVELRCDPISGHTALYWYRQSLGQGLEFLIYFQGNSAPDKSGLPSDRFSAERTGGSVSTLTIQRTQQEDSAVYLCASSWSGRESDEQYFGPGTRLTVT.

The gene calls are TRBV28 and TRBJ1-5, with D maybe TRBD1 (5 bases). The germline V gene encodes CDR1 MDHEN and CDR2 SYDVKM. Trimming pared 4 bases from V and 1 base from J, leaving 8 bases between. The CDR3 runs 14 residues. The CDR3 spells CASSSGGSNQPQHF. CDR3 in DNA: TGTGCCAGCAGTTCCGGGGGGAGCAATCAGCCCCAGCATTTT.

This rearrangement joins TRBV13 to TRBJ2-7, with TRBD2 matching over 9 bases. Germline loops: CDR1 PRHDT, CDR2 FYEKMQ (reference sequence). V shed 3 bases and J 4 bases; nucleotides not matched to a gene: 10. The CDR3 covers 16 residues. CDR3 DNA: TGTGCCAGCAGCTTCGGACTAGCGAGTCCGACTTACGAGCAGTACTTC. Amino acids: CASSFGLASPTYEQYF.

The genes are TRBV11-2 and TRBJ2-1; a possible D gene is TRBD1 (5 bases). The germline V gene encodes CDR1 SGHAT and CDR2 FQNNGV. Deletions cut 2 bases from V and 5 bases from J, with 16 bases between. This CDR3 contains 16 residues. The CDR3 here is CASSLYGSTVNNEQFF. The CDR3 coding sequence is TGTGCCAGCAGCTTATACGGTTCGACAGTTAACAATGAGCAGTTCTTC.

The rearrangement joins TRBV4-3 to TRBJ2-1, with 10 bases lining up with TRBD2. Unmatched junction bases numbered 11, after V lost 0 bases and J lost 3 bases. The germline gives CDR1 LGHNA, CDR2 YSLEER. The CDR3 is 19 residues long. CDR3 in DNA: TGCGCCAGCAGCCAAGATCGGGTTGTCCTAGCGGGAGTCTACAATGAGCAGTTCTTC. This encodes CASSQDRVVLAGVYNEQFF.

The genes are TRBV7-2 and TRBJ2-7; 15 nucleotides line up with TRBD2. V gave up 5 bases and J gave up 6 bases; unmatched junction bases: 8. The CDR3 runs 16 residues. CDR1 and CDR2 from the germline V gene are SGHTA and FQGNSA. The CDR3 DNA is TGTGCCAGCAGCCGAGCGGGACTAGCGGGAGGTTCCGAGCAGTACTTC. Translating it yields CASSRAGLAGGSEQYF.

The chain is built from TRBV15 and TRBJ2-6; no clear D gene. CDR1 and CDR2 (germline): LNHNV, YYDKDF (reference sequence). Trimming removed 1 base from V and 2 bases from J, with 9 bases in between. This CDR3 region has 16 residues. In nucleotides, the CDR3 is TGTGCCACCAGCAGAGCCTCGGGCACTGGGGCCAACGTCCTGACTTTC. Residues: CATSRASGTGANVLTF.

This clone was picked up one time. The J gene is TRBJ2-7, the V gene TRBV4-3; a weak D match, TRBD2 (5 bases). Germline CDR1 is LGHNA and CDR2 is YSLEER. The CDR3 sequence is 13 residues long. Trimming took 3 bases from V and 4 from J, leaving 10 bases between them. The CDR3 region has the DNA TGCGCCAGCAGCCACGGGATCGCGTACGAGCAGTACTTC. Translating gives CASSHGIAYEQYF.